The T cell receptor beta chain under discussion was sequenced for a study of glioma-infiltrating T cells. Notes on the study in general: Gliomas, especially low-grade, showed above-expected tissue-blood divergence; non-neoplastic patients showed below.

Amplification of TCR alpha and beta CDR3 regions from RNA used iRepertoire nested multiplex PCR. TCRdb reprocessed the multiplex PCR reads with MiXCR, giving one entry per CDR3 protein. The profile covers fewer than 200,000 distinct CDR3 sequences, with over 30% appearing a single time and around 21% taken by the ten largest. This clonotype was recorded many times. As yet, its antigen is unknown. This clonotype was sampled from a human donor with low-grade glioma or glioblastoma, undergoing nonglioma brain surgery, or in good health (not recorded which). The sequenced sample consisted of glioma tissue, nonneoplastic brain tissue, or PBMCs (not recorded which).

In DNA form, the CDR3 reads TGTGCCAGCAGTTACTTGGGGGCTGAAGCTTTCTTT. As protein: CASSYLGAEAFF. The chain joins TRBV6-2 or TRBV6-3 to TRBJ1-1; D is perhaps TRBD1 (5 bases). CDR1 is MNHEY and CDR2 is SVGEGT in the germline V gene. Trimming cost V 1 base and J 6 bases, with 6 bases left between them. The CDR3 totals 12 residues.